This T cell receptor (beta chain) was profiled in a study of vaccination and CD4 T cells after COVID-19 (dated by TCRdb to 2022 to 2024). With regard to the full study: Six males and four females were included in the convalescent cohort, with two Hispanic individuals, seven Caucasians, two Asians and one multiracial person represented. Participants received two doses of either the Pfizer-BioNTech BNT162b2 vaccine (n=8) or the Moderna mRNA-1273 vaccine (n=2). Post-COVID blood samples were collected from convalescent patients a median of approximately 93 days after diagnosis, with a range of about 35 to 161 days. The time from the second vaccine dose to post-vaccine blood sampling had a median of roughly 70 days and ranged from roughly 13 to 241 days. Overlapping spike peptide pools from SARS-CoV-2 and from the common cold coronaviruses HCoV-NL63, HCoV-OC43 and HCoV-229E were used as culture stimuli. Control cultures used a CEFX viral epitope pool as positive control, an HIV-1 Nef peptide pool as negative control, or no peptide. In roughly 11 COVID-19 convalescent patients and a few infection-naive healthy vaccine recipients, the spike-specific CD4+ TCR repertoire before mRNA vaccination was compared with the repertoire after mRNA vaccination. Memory CD4+ T cell crossreactivity between SARS-CoV-2 and common cold coronavirus spike proteins was assessed at the TCR clonotype level in an earlier paper using these donors.

Concerning this clonotype itself: The specificity of this receptor is unknown. The junction does not match germline at one end; this may be a read error.

Library preparation was by PCR. DNA from cultured CD4+ T cells was subjected to TCR sequencing with the Oncomine TCR Beta short-read assay at the Johns Hopkins FTIC core. Genomic DNA was extracted from the cultured CD4+ T cells with the QIAamp micro DNA kit. Oncomine TCR Beta libraries from cultured CD4+ T cells were pooled using unique dual indexes and sequenced on an Illumina iSeq 100. The study's processing was this. Non-productive sequences were removed, and CDR3s that did not start with C, did not end with F or W, or were shorter than 7 amino acids were discarded. The MANAFEST web application was used to identify antigen-specific clonotypes by comparing peptide-stimulated wells against reference wells and other culture wells. To be called positive, a clone needed an FDR below 0.05, an odds ratio above 5, and a productive frequency above 0.1% in at least two of three replicate wells. Clonotypes that were significantly expanded in both SARS-CoV-2 spike wells and at least one common cold coronavirus spike condition were defined as cross-reactive. Similarity between CDR3 sequences was evaluated in R version 3.6.1 using Levenshtein distances (stringdist) and unrooted phylogenetic trees (ape). TCRdb passed the public sequencing reads through fastp at Q25 and MiXCR, retaining productive beta sequences. One record per CDR3 amino acid sequence lists the most common genes and DNA. None of the V and J calls come from the authors' own analysis; TCRdb made them. The sample includes fewer than 2,500 distinct CDR3 sequences, with roughly 60% observed a single time. The ten largest clones represent about 78% of the sample.

What the study reported, not specific to this receptor: In convalescent patients, a median about 84% of post-vaccine SARS-CoV-2-reactive clones were detected only after vaccination, and vaccine-specific priming was suggested by this finding. Although the median number of SARS-CoV-2-reactive clonotypes went up from around 20 after infection to 35 to 40 after vaccination, the increase was not significant. Of the vaccine-specific clones found in convalescent patients, nearly all (304 of 307) were mono-reactive for SARS-CoV-2 spike instead of being cross-reactive with common cold coronaviruses. Only a relatively small number of convalescent patients were included in the study, and early timepoints following natural infection were not analyzed.

What the treatment or condition label conveys for this sample: roughly ten-day PBMC culture with coronavirus spike peptide pools or control peptides (ViraFEST assay). CD4+ T cells from unexposed donors were collected before the COVID-19 pandemic (2011-2018). The ViraFEST assay was used in the study, in which antigen-specific T cells were expanded with peptide pools and expanded clonotypes were subsequently identified by TCR sequencing. Each well held two million PBMCs cultured with roughly 10 ug/ml peptide pools in IMDM containing around 5% human AB serum and roughly 10 IU/ml IL-2. Half of the culture medium was replaced with fresh IL-2-containing medium on days 3 and 7. After around 10 days of culture, CD4+ T cells were isolated by negative selection using the EasySep CD4+ T cell isolation kit. As cell number allowed, CD4+ T cells from unexposed donors were tested for reactivity to SARS-CoV-2 S and N and to four common cold coronavirus spike pools. Ficoll-Paque Plus gradient centrifugation was used to isolate PBMCs from whole blood, and the isolated PBMCs were then either used fresh or cryopreserved at -140C. Culture conditions were generally each tested in triplicate wells. The leukapheresis product used for the unexposed donors was purchased from a commercial source.

CDR1 SGHVS and CDR2 FQNEAQ are derived from the germline V gene. Measured from the cysteine to the phenylalanine, the CDR3 is 11 residues long. Only CDR3 DNA remains: 33 bases, in frame from the first base. The chain was built from TRBV7-8 and TRBJ2-5; the D call could be TRBD1 or TRBD2, with each sharing 5 bases. The sequenced material came from CD4+ T cells from blood, cultured in vitro. This receptor was identified in a human donor in good health. In nucleotides, the sequence is TGTGCCAGCAGCACCAGGGAGACCCGGTACTTC. It codes for CASSTRETRYF.